These T cell receptor beta chains were read from a single sample in a study of cytomegalovirus exposure and HLA in healthy donors. Method: immunoSEQ multiplex PCR; TCRdb's copy keeps in-frame clones and lacks some. This sample has 200,000 or so clones, with around 90% found just once. The sample comprised PBMCs. These receptors all come from a woman aged 18-30 years in good health and CMV-seronegative. The CDR3 runs from the conserved cysteine through the conserved F or W. The D gene is left open where the match is weak. Where a row states a size, it is once, few, many or the class of an expanded clone; other rows omit it.

clone size: .
J gene: TRBJ1-2
D gene: .
V gene: TRBV28
CDR3 protein: CASSFAGGGYTF
CDR3 DNA: TGTGCCAGCAGTTTCGCGGGGGGAGGCTACACCTTC

clone size: once
J gene: TRBJ2-1
D gene: TRBD2
V gene: TRBV15
CDR3 protein: CATSRRGTSGVSYNEQFF
CDR3 DNA: TGTGCCACCAGCCGACGGGGGACTAGCGGAGTCTCCTACAATGAGCAGTTCTTC

clone size: .
J gene: TRBJ2-5
D gene: .
V gene: TRBV28
CDR3 protein: CASSLGRVQETQYF
CDR3 DNA: TGTGCCAGCAGTTTGGGCAGGGTCCAAGAGACCCAGTACTTC

clone size: .
J gene: TRBJ2-7
D gene: TRBD1
V gene: TRBV5-6
CDR3 protein: CASRWGDRGGEQYF
CDR3 DNA: TGTGCCAGCAGGTGGGGGGACAGGGGTGGCGAGCAGTACTTC

clone size: .
J gene: TRBJ2-5
D gene: .
V gene: TRBV29-1
CDR3 protein: CSADGWAKETQYF
CDR3 DNA: TGCAGCGCTGACGGATGGGCCAAAGAGACCCAGTACTTC

clone size: .
J gene: TRBJ2-1
D gene: .
V gene: TRBV7-2
CDR3 protein: CASSSQTGSGNEQFF
CDR3 DNA: TGTGCCAGCAGCTCTCAGACAGGTTCAGGCAATGAGCAGTTCTTC

clone size: .
J gene: TRBJ2-3
D gene: TRBD1
V gene: TRBV28
CDR3 protein: CASSSGTVGADTQYF
CDR3 DNA: TGTGCCAGCAGTTCCGGGACAGTGGGGGCAGATACGCAGTATTTT

clone size: .
J gene: TRBJ1-1
D gene: .
V gene: TRBV27
CDR3 protein: CASSFGGQNTEAFF
CDR3 DNA: TGTGCCAGCAGTTTCGGGGGGCAGAACACTGAAGCTTTCTTT

clone size: .
J gene: TRBJ2-5
D gene: TRBD2
V gene: TRBV2
CDR3 protein: CASSGASGDMYQETQYF
CDR3 DNA: TGTGCCAGCAGTGGGGCTAGCGGGGATATGTACCAAGAGACCCAGTACTTC

clone size: .
J gene: TRBJ2-7
D gene: TRBD2
V gene: TRBV28
CDR3 protein: CASSSRGTSAYEQYF
CDR3 DNA: TGTGCCAGCAGTTCGCGCGGGACTAGTGCCTACGAGCAGTACTTC

clone size: .
J gene: TRBJ2-5
D gene: TRBD2
V gene: TRBV19
CDR3 protein: CASSWALAARETQYF
CDR3 DNA: TGTGCCAGTAGTTGGGCACTAGCGGCCCGGGAGACCCAGTACTTC

clone size: once
J gene: TRBJ2-6
D gene: .
V gene: TRBV7-9
CDR3 protein: CASSSGHTSGANVLTF
CDR3 DNA: TGTGCCAGCAGTTCCGGACATACCTCTGGGGCCAACGTCCTGACTTTC

clone size: .
J gene: TRBJ2-7
D gene: TRBD2
V gene: TRBV5-5
CDR3 protein: CASSLTGTTETYEQYF
CDR3 DNA: TGTGCCAGCAGCCTGACCGGGACTACAGAGACCTACGAGCAGTACTTC

clone size: once
J gene: TRBJ2-3
D gene: TRBD2
V gene: TRBV7-2
CDR3 protein: CASSLIAGVSDTQYF
CDR3 DNA: TGTGCCAGCAGCTTGATAGCGGGAGTGTCAGATACGCAGTATTTT

clone size: .
J gene: TRBJ2-7
D gene: .
V gene: TRBV5-6
CDR3 protein: CASSLGASYEQYF
CDR3 DNA: TGTGCCAGCAGCCTAGGCGCCTCCTACGAGCAGTACTTC

clone size: .
J gene: TRBJ1-1
D gene: .
V gene: TRBV5-8
CDR3 protein: CASSLQGNTEAFF
CDR3 DNA: TGTGCCAGCAGCCTGCAGGGGAACACTGAAGCTTTCTTT

clone size: .
J gene: TRBJ2-3
D gene: .
V gene: TRBV6-4
CDR3 protein: CASSEGAETTDTQYF
CDR3 DNA: TGTGCCAGCAGTGAGGGAGCGGAGACCACAGATACGCAGTATTTT

clone size: .
J gene: TRBJ2-1
D gene: TRBD2
V gene: TRBV28
CDR3 protein: CASSLGGRLSYNEQFF
CDR3 DNA: TGTGCCAGCAGTTTAGGCGGGAGGCTCTCCTACAATGAGCAGTTCTTC

clone size: .
J gene: TRBJ1-2
D gene: .
V gene: TRBV4-2
CDR3 protein: CASSQEWVGRYGYTF
CDR3 DNA: TGTGCCAGCAGCCAAGAATGGGTGGGGAGGTATGGCTACACCTTC

clone size: .
J gene: TRBJ2-1
D gene: .
V gene: TRBV18
CDR3 protein: CASSPSIQRGYNEQFF
CDR3 DNA: TGTGCCAGCTCACCATCGATCCAGCGTGGGTACAATGAGCAGTTCTTC

clone size: .
J gene: TRBJ2-1
D gene: TRBD2
V gene: TRBV9
CDR3 protein: CASSPISGRGENEQFF
CDR3 DNA: TGTGCCAGCAGCCCAATCAGCGGGAGGGGAGAGAATGAGCAGTTCTTC

clone size: .
J gene: TRBJ2-1
D gene: .
V gene: TRBV11-2
CDR3 protein: CASSLVYGGESYNEQFF
CDR3 DNA: TGTGCCAGCAGCTTAGTTTACGGCGGGGAATCCTACAATGAGCAGTTCTTC

clone size: many
J gene: TRBJ2-7
D gene: TRBD2
V gene: TRBV4-1
CDR3 protein: CASSPRREGSYEQYF
CDR3 DNA: TGCGCCAGCAGCCCGAGGAGGGAGGGCTCCTACGAGCAGTACTTC

clone size: .
J gene: TRBJ1-1
D gene: .
V gene: TRBV30
CDR3 protein: CAWGYRAAAFF
CDR3 DNA: TGTGCCTGGGGCTACAGGGCGGCAGCTTTCTTT

clone size: .
J gene: TRBJ1-1
D gene: TRBD1
V gene: TRBV6-5
CDR3 protein: CASSLSGQGMTEAFF
CDR3 DNA: TGTGCCAGCAGTCTTTCGGGACAGGGGATGACTGAAGCTTTCTTT

clone size: .
J gene: TRBJ2-1
D gene: TRBD2
V gene: TRBV28
CDR3 protein: CASSTWGTSGKYSYNEQFF
CDR3 DNA: TGTGCCAGCAGTACCTGGGGGACTAGCGGAAAATACTCCTACAATGAGCAGTTCTTC

clone size: .
J gene: TRBJ2-7
D gene: TRBD2
V gene: TRBV7-2
CDR3 protein: CASSLLSGTSGRVGEQYF
CDR3 DNA: TGTGCCAGCAGCTTACTCTCAGGGACTAGCGGGAGAGTGGGCGAGCAGTACTTC

clone size: .
J gene: TRBJ2-1
D gene: .
V gene: TRBV2
CDR3 protein: CASRPWTSGGEQFF
CDR3 DNA: TGTGCCAGCAGGCCTTGGACTTCCGGGGGTGAGCAGTTCTTC

clone size: once
J gene: TRBJ1-1
D gene: .
V gene: TRBV7-3
CDR3 protein: CASSLQVNTEAFF
CDR3 DNA: TGTGCCAGCAGCTTACAGGTGAACACTGAAGCTTTCTTT

clone size: .
J gene: TRBJ1-2
D gene: .
V gene: TRBV28
CDR3 protein: CASSPPIQGYGYTF
CDR3 DNA: TGTGCCAGCAGTCCTCCTATACAGGGCTATGGCTACACCTTC

clone size: few
J gene: TRBJ1-5
D gene: TRBD1
V gene: TRBV28
CDR3 protein: CASSRRDRPTNQPQHF
CDR3 DNA: TGTGCCAGCAGTCGACGGGACAGACCGACCAATCAGCCCCAGCATTTT

clone size: once
J gene: TRBJ2-3
D gene: .
V gene: TRBV9
CDR3 protein: CASSVDYTDTQYF
CDR3 DNA: TGTGCCAGCAGCGTGGACTACACAGATACGCAGTATTTT

clone size: few
J gene: TRBJ2-7
D gene: TRBD1
V gene: TRBV9
CDR3 protein: CASSVTGQVDEQYF
CDR3 DNA: TGTGCCAGCAGCGTTACGGGACAGGTGGACGAGCAGTACTTC

clone size: .
J gene: TRBJ1-2
D gene: .
V gene: TRBV5-6
CDR3 protein: CASSQVERYGYTF
CDR3 DNA: TGTGCCAGCAGCCAGGTGGAACGCTATGGCTACACCTTC

clone size: .
J gene: TRBJ2-1
D gene: TRBD2
V gene: TRBV7-9
CDR3 protein: CASSLTSLAGDVYNEQFF
CDR3 DNA: TGTGCCAGCAGCTTAACCTCACTAGCGGGAGATGTCTACAATGAGCAGTTCTTC

clone size: .
J gene: TRBJ2-3
D gene: .
V gene: TRBV25-1
CDR3 protein: CASSADREGADTQYF
CDR3 DNA: TGTGCCAGCAGTGCGGACAGGGAGGGTGCAGATACGCAGTATTTT

clone size: .
J gene: TRBJ2-1
D gene: TRBD2
V gene: TRBV28
CDR3 protein: CASRSLAGSPNEQFF
CDR3 DNA: TGTGCCAGCAGAAGCCTAGCGGGATCCCCCAATGAGCAGTTCTTC

clone size: .
J gene: TRBJ1-1
D gene: TRBD1
V gene: TRBV27
CDR3 protein: CASSHDRGLMNTEAFF
CDR3 DNA: TGTGCCAGCAGTCACGACAGGGGGCTAATGAACACTGAAGCTTTCTTT

clone size: .
J gene: TRBJ2-3
D gene: .
V gene: TRBV27
CDR3 protein: CASRTGFTDTQYF
CDR3 DNA: TGTGCCAGCAGAACAGGGTTCACAGATACGCAGTATTTT

clone size: .
J gene: TRBJ2-7
D gene: .
V gene: TRBV5-6
CDR3 protein: CASSFIRGYSYEQYF
CDR3 DNA: TGTGCCAGCAGCTTTATCAGGGGATACTCCTACGAGCAGTACTTC